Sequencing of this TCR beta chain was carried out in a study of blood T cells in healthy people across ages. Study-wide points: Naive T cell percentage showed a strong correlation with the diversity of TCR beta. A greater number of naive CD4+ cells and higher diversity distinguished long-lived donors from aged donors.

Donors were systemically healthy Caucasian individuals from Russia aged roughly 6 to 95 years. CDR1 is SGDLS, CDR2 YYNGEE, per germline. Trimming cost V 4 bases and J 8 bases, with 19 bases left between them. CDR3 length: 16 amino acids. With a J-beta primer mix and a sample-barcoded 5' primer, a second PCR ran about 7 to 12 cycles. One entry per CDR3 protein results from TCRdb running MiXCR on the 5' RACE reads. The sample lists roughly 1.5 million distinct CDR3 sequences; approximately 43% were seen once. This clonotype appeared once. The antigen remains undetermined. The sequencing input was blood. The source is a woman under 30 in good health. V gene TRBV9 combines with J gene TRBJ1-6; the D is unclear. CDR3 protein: CASSPHPMGVDSPLHF. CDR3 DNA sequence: TGTGCCAGCAGCCCCCATCCGATGGGAGTGGATTCACCCCTCCACTTT.